This is a list of T cell receptor beta chains from one sample in a study of technical replicates of blood from a few donors. Generated by immunoSEQ multiplex PCR, the TCRdb table keeps only in-frame clones and is missing some. This sample carries 65,000 to 95,000 clones, roughly 98% of them seen once, and the ten largest clones take over 0.13%. Sequencing was carried out using T cells isolated from PBMCs. The receptors derive from a human donor in good health. Both conserved end residues are part of each CDR3. D genes are given only for firm matches. Only some rows state a clone size, as once, few, many or a class for expanded clones.

v_gene	len	j_gene	d_gene	abundance	CDR3aa	CDR3nt
TRBV30	15	TRBJ1-2	TRBD1	-	CACPGTGGTLDGYTF	TGTGCCTGCCCTGGGACAGGGGGCACGTTGGATGGCTACACCTTC
TRBV9	16	TRBJ1-2	TRBD1	-	CASSKTGQGEGSGYTF	TGTGCCAGCAGTAAAACCGGACAGGGTGAAGGATCGGGCTACACCTTC
TRBV6-6	14	TRBJ2-1	TRBD1	-	CASRGTGPYNEQFF	TGTGCCAGCAGAGGGACAGGGCCTTACAATGAGCAGTTCTTC
TRBV29-1	13	TRBJ2-3	-	-	CSGGGAGTDTQYF	TGCAGCGGGGGGGGCGCGGGCACAGATACGCAGTATTTT
TRBV7-9	18	TRBJ1-4	-	-	CASSLVYKQDSTNEKLFF	TGTGCCAGCAGCTTAGTTTATAAGCAGGACTCTACTAATGAAAAACTGTTTTTT
TRBV13	14	TRBJ1-5	TRBD1	-	CASSVGQGNQPQHF	TGTGCCAGCAGCGTAGGACAGGGCAATCAGCCCCAGCATTTT
TRBV5-4	14	TRBJ2-3	-	-	CASSLTSGTDTQYF	TGTGCCAGCAGCTTGACGAGTGGCACAGATACGCAGTATTTT
TRBV14	19	TRBJ1-2	-	-	CASSPDGGARVLPNYGYTF	TGTGCCAGCAGCCCAGACGGGGGGGCCAGGGTGCTCCCAAACTATGGCTACACCTTC
TRBV29-1	11	TRBJ2-1	-	few	CSVARSGEQFF	TGCAGCGTTGCGAGGTCGGGTGAGCAGTTCTTC
TRBV9	14	TRBJ1-1	-	-	CASSEWTANTEAFF	TGTGCCAGCAGCGAGTGGACAGCGAACACTGAAGCTTTCTTT
TRBV9	14	TRBJ1-4	TRBD1	once	CASSDGTVGEKLFF	TGTGCCAGCAGTGACGGGACAGTAGGAGAGAAACTGTTTTTT
TRBV6-1	13	TRBJ1-1	-	-	CASVGQTNTEAFF	TGTGCCAGCGTAGGACAGACCAACACTGAAGCTTTCTTT
TRBV27	13	TRBJ2-1	-	-	CASRGTGHWGQFF	TGTGCCAGCAGGGGAACAGGCCACTGGGGGCAGTTCTTC
TRBV28	11	TRBJ2-7	-	-	CASRNEYEQYF	TGTGCCAGCAGGAATGAGTACGAGCAGTACTTC
TRBV7-9	15	TRBJ1-5	-	-	CASSLWGEANQPQHF	TGTGCCAGCAGCTTATGGGGGGAGGCTAATCAGCCCCAGCATTTT
TRBV27	17	TRBJ2-2	TRBD2	-	CASSLQAGGPWTGELFF	TGTGCCAGCAGTTTACAGGCGGGAGGGCCTTGGACCGGGGAGCTGTTTTTT
TRBV4-2	20	TRBJ2-3	TRBD2	-	CASSQDPSRLAAYSTDTQYF	TGTGCCAGCAGCCAAGATCCTAGTAGACTAGCGGCATACAGCACAGATACGCAGTATTTT
TRBV6-5	16	TRBJ2-7	-	once	CASSYPRTGTHYEQYF	TGTGCCAGCAGTTACCCGAGGACCGGGACTCACTACGAGCAGTACTTC
TRBV10-1	16	TRBJ2-5	TRBD2	-	CASSESGTSGQETQYF	TGCGCCAGCAGTGAGTCCGGGACTAGCGGTCAAGAGACCCAGTACTTC
TRBV5-4	13	TRBJ2-3	-	-	CASSFAIPDTQYF	TGTGCCAGCAGCTTCGCTATCCCAGATACGCAGTATTTT
TRBV28	14	TRBJ2-7	-	-	CASSRQGLAYEQYF	TGTGCCAGCAGCCGACAGGGACTCGCCTACGAGCAGTACTTC
TRBV4-1	16	TRBJ1-2	TRBD1	-	CASSQTLDRGDGGYTF	TGCGCCAGCAGCCAAACACTCGACAGGGGTGACGGTGGCTACACCTTC
TRBV7-8	17	TRBJ1-1	-	-	CASTLHFWDNSNTEAFF	TGTGCCAGCACCCTCCATTTTTGGGACAACTCGAACACTGAAGCTTTCTTT
TRBV28	15	TRBJ2-4	-	-	CASSLSGTGPNIQYF	TGTGCCAGCAGTTTATCAGGGACTGGCCCTAACATTCAGTACTTC
TRBV27	13	TRBJ2-3	-	-	CASSLSIRDTQYF	TGTGCCAGCAGTTTATCGATCAGAGATACGCAGTATTTT
TRBV19	15	TRBJ1-4	-	-	CASSIVTGPNEKLFF	TGTGCCAGTAGTATAGTTACAGGGCCTAATGAAAAACTGTTTTTT
TRBV2	15	TRBJ1-1	-	-	CASSETLTLDSEAFF	TGTGCCAGCAGTGAGACCCTTACTTTGGACAGTGAAGCTTTCTTT
TRBV4-1	15	TRBJ2-7	TRBD2	-	CASSQGSGLAIEQYF	TGCGCCAGCAGCCAAGGTTCGGGACTAGCGATCGAGCAGTACTTC
TRBV5-5	15	TRBJ2-5	-	-	CASSLAQGYQETQYF	TGTGCCAGCAGCTTGGCACAGGGTTACCAAGAGACCCAGTACTTC
TRBV4-1	13	TRBJ1-2	-	few	CASSQDTVYGYTF	TGCGCCAGCAGCCAAGATACGGTCTATGGCTACACCTTC
TRBV7-9	18	TRBJ2-5	TRBD2	-	CASSLGTSGRARQETQYF	TGTGCCAGCAGCTTAGGGACTAGCGGGAGGGCCAGGCAAGAGACCCAGTACTTC
TRBV2	13	TRBJ1-5	-	-	CASSDRDNQPQHF	TGTGCCAGCAGTGACAGGGACAATCAGCCCCAGCATTTT
TRBV5-1	15	TRBJ2-7	-	-	CASRTGTRRGYKQYF	TGCGCCAGCAGGACCGGGACAAGAAGGGGGTACAAGCAGTACTTC
TRBV19	13	TRBJ1-1	-	-	CASRSGKNTEAFF	TGTGCCAGTAGGTCCGGGAAGAACACTGAAGCTTTCTTT
TRBV7-2	15	TRBJ1-4	TRBD1	many	CASSRYRGVSEKLFF	TGTGCCAGCAGCAGATACAGGGGTGTTAGTGAAAAACTGTTTTTT
TRBV6-4	13	TRBJ1-5	-	-	CASSSGSNQPQHF	TGTGCCAGCAGTTCTGGCAGCAATCAGCCCCAGCATTTT
TRBV6-6	16	TRBJ1-5	TRBD1	-	CASSYPDRGNNQPQHF	TGTGCCAGCAGTTACCCCGACAGGGGCAACAATCAGCCCCAGCATTTT